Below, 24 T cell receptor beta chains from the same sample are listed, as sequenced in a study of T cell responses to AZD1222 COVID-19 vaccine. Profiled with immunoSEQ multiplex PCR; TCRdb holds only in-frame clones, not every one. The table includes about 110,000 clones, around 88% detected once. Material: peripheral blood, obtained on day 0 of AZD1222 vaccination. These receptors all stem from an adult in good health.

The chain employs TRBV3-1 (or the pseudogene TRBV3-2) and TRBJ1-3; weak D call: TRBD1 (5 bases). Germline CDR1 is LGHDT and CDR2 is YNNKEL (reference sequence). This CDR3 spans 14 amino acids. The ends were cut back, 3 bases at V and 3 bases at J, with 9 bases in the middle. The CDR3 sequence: CASSQRGSGNTIYF. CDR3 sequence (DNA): TGTGCCAGCAGCCAGCGGGGGAGTGGAAACACCATATATTTT.

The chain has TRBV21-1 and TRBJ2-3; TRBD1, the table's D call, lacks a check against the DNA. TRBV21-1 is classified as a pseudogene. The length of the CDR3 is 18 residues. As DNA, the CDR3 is TGTGCCAGCAGCAAAGAAGGGGAAACAGGGGGCGGGACAGATACGCAGTATTTT. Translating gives CASSKEGETGGGTDTQYF.

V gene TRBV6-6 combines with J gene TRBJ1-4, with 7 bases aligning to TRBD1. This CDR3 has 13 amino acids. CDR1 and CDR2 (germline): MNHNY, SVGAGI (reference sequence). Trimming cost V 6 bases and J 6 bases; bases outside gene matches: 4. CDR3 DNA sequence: TGTGCCAGCAGCCACGACAGGGATGAAAAACTGTTTTTT. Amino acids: CASSHDRDEKLFF.

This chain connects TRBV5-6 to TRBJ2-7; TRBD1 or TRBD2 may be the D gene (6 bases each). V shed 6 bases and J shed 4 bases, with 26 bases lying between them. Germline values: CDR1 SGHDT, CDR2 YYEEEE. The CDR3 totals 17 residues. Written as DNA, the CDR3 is TGTGCCAGCACCTTCCGGCGGACGGGGGCTATTTTTTACGAGCAGTACTTC. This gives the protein CASTFRRTGAIFYEQYF. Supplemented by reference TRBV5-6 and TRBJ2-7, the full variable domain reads DAGVTQSPTHLIKTRGQQVTLRCSPKSGHDTVSWYQQALGQGPQFIFQYYEEEERQRGNFPDRFSGHQFPNYSSELNVNALLLGDSALYLCASTFRRTGAIFYEQYFGPGTRLTVT.

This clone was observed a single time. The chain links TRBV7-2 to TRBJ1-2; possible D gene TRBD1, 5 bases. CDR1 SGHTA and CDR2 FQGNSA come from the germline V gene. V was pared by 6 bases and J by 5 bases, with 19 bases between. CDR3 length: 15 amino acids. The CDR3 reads CASRLAGGESYGYTF. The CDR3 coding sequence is TGTGCCAGCAGACTAGCGGGGGGGGAGAGTTATGGCTACACCTTC.

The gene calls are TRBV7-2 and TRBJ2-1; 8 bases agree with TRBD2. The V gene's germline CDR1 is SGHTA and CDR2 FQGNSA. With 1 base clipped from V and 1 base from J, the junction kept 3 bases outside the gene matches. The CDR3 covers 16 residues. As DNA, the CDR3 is TGTGCCAGCAGCTTAGAGGCGGGGGGATCCTACAATGAGCAGTTCTTC. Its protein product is CASSLEAGGSYNEQFF.

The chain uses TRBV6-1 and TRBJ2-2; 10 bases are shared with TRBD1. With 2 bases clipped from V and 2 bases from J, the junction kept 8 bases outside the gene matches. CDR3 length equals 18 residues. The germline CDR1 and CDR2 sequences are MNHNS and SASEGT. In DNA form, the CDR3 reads TGTGCCAGCAGTGAACCCGTGGGACAGGGGTCAAACACCGGGGAGCTGTTTTTT. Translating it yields CASSEPVGQGSNTGELFF.

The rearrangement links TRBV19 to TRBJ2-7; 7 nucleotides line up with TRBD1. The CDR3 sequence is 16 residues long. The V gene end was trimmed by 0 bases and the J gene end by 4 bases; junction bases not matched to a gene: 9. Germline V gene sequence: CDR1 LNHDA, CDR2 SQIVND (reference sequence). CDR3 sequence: CASSIELGQVGYEQYF. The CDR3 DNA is TGTGCCAGTAGTATAGAACTTGGACAGGTAGGGTACGAGCAGTACTTC.

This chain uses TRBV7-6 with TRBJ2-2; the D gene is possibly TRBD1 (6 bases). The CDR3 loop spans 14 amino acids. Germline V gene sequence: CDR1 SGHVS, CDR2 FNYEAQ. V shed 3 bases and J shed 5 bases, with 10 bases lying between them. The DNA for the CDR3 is TGTGCCAGCAGCTTCCAACAGGGAACCGGGGAGCTGTTTTTT. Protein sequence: CASSFQQGTGELFF.

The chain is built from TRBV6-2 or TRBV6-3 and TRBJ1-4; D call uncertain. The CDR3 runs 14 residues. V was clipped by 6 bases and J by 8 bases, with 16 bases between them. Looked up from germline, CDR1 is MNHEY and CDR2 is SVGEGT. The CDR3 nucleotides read TGTGCCAGCAGCTCCGAGGAGGGATTGGAAAAACTGTTTTTT. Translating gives CASSSEEGLEKLFF.

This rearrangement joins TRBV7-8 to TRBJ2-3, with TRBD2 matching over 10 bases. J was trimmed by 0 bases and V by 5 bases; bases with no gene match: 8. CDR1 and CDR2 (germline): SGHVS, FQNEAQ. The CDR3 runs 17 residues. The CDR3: CASSPPAGGKSTDTQYF. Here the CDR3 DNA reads TGTGCCAGCAGCCCCCCAGCGGGGGGGAAAAGCACAGATACGCAGTATTTT.

In nucleotides, the CDR3 is TGTGCCAGCACCTCCCTCGGCGGGGGAGGTGAGACCCAGTACTTC. It translates to CASTSLGGGGETQYF. The chain combines TRBV2 with TRBJ2-5, with 7 nucleotides matching TRBD2. Germline CDR1 SNHLY, CDR2 FYNNEI. V was pared by 7 bases and J by 5 bases, with 13 bases of the junction left unmatched. CDR3 length: 15 residues.

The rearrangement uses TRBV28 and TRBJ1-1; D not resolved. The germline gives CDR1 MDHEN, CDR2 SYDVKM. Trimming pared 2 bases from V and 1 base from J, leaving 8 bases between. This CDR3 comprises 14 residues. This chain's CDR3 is CASSLRLSNTEAFF. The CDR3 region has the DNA TGTGCCAGCAGTTTAAGGCTTTCGAACACTGAAGCTTTCTTT.

This chain's CDR3 is CASSAERGNTGELFF. The CDR3 DNA sequence: TGCGCCAGCAGTGCCGAAAGGGGAAACACCGGGGAGCTGTTTTTT. The chain combines TRBV10-2 with TRBJ2-2; D might be TRBD1 (5 bases). V was cut by 4 bases and J by 2 bases, with 11 bases left in between. This CDR3 is 15 amino acids long. Looked up from germline, CDR1 is WSHSY and CDR2 is SAAADI.

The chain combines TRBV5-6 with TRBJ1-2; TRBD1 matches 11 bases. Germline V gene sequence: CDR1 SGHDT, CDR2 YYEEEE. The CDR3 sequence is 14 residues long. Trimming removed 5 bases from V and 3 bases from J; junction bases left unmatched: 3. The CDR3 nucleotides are TGTGCCAGCAGGTGGGGACAGGGGGACTATGGCTACACCTTC. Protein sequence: CASRWGQGDYGYTF.

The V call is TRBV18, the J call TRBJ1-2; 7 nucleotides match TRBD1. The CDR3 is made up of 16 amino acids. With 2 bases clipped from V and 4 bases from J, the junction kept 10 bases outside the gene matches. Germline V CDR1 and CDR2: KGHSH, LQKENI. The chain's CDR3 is CASSPSGTGDVYGYTF. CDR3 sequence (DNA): TGTGCCAGCTCACCAAGTGGTACAGGGGATGTCTATGGCTACACCTTC.

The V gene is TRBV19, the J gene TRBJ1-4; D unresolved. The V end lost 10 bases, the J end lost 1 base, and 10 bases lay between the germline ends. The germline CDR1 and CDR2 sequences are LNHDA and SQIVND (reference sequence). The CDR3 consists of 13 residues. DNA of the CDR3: TGTGCCACCCGACTCAAAACTAATGAAAAACTGTTTTTT. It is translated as CATRLKTNEKLFF.

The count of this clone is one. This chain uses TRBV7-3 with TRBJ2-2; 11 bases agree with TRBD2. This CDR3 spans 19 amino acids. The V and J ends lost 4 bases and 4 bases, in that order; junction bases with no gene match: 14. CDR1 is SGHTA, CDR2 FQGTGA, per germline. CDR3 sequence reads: CASSSRWASGGLSTGELFF. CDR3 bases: TGTGCCAGCAGCTCCCGATGGGCTAGCGGGGGGCTTTCCACCGGGGAGCTGTTTTTT.

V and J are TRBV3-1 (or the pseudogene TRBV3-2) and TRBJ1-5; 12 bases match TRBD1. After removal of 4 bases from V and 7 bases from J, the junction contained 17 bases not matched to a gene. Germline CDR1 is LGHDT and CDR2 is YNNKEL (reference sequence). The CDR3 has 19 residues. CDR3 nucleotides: TGTGCCAGCAGCCCTCGGGACAGGGGGCGCTGGGGCGGGCAGCAGCCCCAGCATTTT. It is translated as CASSPRDRGRWGGQQPQHF.

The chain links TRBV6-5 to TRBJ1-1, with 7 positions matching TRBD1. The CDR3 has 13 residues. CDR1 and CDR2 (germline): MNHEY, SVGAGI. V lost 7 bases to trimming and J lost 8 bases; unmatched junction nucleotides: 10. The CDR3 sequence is CASTLDRASEAFF. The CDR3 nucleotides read TGTGCCAGCACATTAGACAGGGCTTCCGAAGCTTTCTTT.

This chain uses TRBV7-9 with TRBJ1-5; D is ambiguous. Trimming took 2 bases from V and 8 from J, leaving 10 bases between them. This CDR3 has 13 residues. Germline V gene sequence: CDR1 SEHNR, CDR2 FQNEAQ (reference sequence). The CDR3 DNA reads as TGTGCCAGCAGCTTATTCGAAAGTAAGCCCCAGCATTTT. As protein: CASSLFESKPQHF.

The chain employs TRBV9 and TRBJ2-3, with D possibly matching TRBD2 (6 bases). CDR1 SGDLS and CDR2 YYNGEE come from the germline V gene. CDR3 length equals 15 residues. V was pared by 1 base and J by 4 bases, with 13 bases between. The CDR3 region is CASSVMGGISDTQYF. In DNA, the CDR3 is TGTGCCAGCAGCGTAATGGGGGGAATCTCAGATACGCAGTATTTT.

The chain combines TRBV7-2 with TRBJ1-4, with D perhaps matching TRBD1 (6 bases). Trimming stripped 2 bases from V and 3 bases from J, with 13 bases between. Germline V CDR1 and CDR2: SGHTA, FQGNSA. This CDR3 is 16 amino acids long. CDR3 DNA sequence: TGTGCCAGCAGCTTAAGGGGGGCTTGGGCTAATGAAAAACTGTTTTTT. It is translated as CASSLRGAWANEKLFF.

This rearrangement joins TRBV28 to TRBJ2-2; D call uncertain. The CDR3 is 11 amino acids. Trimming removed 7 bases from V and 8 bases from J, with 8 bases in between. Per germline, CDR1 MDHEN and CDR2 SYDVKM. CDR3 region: CASKESGELFF. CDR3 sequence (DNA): TGTGCCAGCAAGGAATCAGGGGAGCTGTTTTTT.